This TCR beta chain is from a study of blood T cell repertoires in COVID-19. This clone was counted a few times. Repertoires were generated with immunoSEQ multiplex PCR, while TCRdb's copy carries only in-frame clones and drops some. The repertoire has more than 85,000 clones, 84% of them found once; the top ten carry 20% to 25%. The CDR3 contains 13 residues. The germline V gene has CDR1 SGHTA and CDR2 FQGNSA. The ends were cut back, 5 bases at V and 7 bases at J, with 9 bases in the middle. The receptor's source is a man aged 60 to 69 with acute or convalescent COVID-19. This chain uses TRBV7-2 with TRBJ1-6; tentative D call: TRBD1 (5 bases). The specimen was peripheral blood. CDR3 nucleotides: TGTGCCAGCAGCCTCCAGGGAAATTCACCCCTCCACTTT. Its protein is CASSLQGNSPLHF.